One T cell receptor (beta chain) is described in this entry. The data belong to a study of T-cell memory formation after mild COVID-19. TCRdb reprocessed the 5' RACE reads with MiXCR, giving one entry per CDR3 protein. The sample carries about 190,000 distinct CDR3 sequences, about 21% recorded once. CDR3 size: 16 residues. The germline V gene encodes CDR1 KGHDR and CDR2 SFDVKD. Trimming stripped 2 bases from V and 5 bases from J, with 17 bases between. Input material: PBMCs or a T cell subset sorted from them (not recorded which). The V and J genes are TRBV24-1 and TRBJ1-2, with unresolved D. The clonotype was recovered from an adult woman who had mild COVID-19 (a few samples of this study predate the infection). Cell type and time point are not known. The CDR3 DNA reads as TGTGCCACCAGTGATTCTTCCAGCCCCATAAGATATGGCTACACCTTC. This gives the protein CATSDSSSPIRYGYTF.